The 26 T cell receptor beta chains listed next were all sequenced from one sample in a study of vaccination effects on CD4 cells after COVID-19. After expansion with viral peptide pools in the ViraFEST assay, antigen-specific CD4+ T cells were sequenced. Following culture for about 11 days, CD4+ T cells were isolated. The vaccine given was either BNT162b2 or mRNA-1273, in two doses. Clones were read by immunoSEQ multiplex PCR, and TCRdb kept only the in-frame ones, dropping some. The table lists almost 15,000 clones, about 74% of them singletons, with approximately 23% in the top ten. What these receptors recognize is not known. The sequencing used CD4+ T cells from PBMCs cultured with HCoV-NL63 spike peptides, collected after COVID-19 vaccination. Receptors were obtained from a human donor who received a COVID-19 vaccine.

The V and J genes are TRBV6-2 or TRBV6-3 and TRBJ1-6; D unresolved. CDR3 length: 14 amino acids. V shed 6 bases and J shed 9 bases, with 15 bases lying between them. Germline CDR1 reads MNHEY; CDR2 reads SVGEGT. CDR3 protein: CASSRGDPSSPLHF. The CDR3 nucleotides read TGTGCCAGCAGCCGTGGGGATCCTAGTTCACCCCTCCACTTT.

The chain carries TRBV10-3 and TRBJ2-1; D tentatively reads TRBD1 or TRBD2 (6 bases each). V lost 10 bases to trimming and J lost 9 bases, with 22 bases between them. The CDR3 totals 14 residues. CDR1 and CDR2 from the germline V gene are ENHRY and SYGVKD. This CDR3 reads CATLTTAGEVEQFF. Here the CDR3 DNA reads TGTGCCACTCTCACAACCGCAGGGGAGGTTGAGCAGTTCTTC.

This chain joins TRBV5-4 and TRBJ1-1; D may be TRBD1 (5 bases). V was cut by 2 bases and J by 4 bases, with 6 bases left in between. Per germline, CDR1 SGHNT and CDR2 YYREEE (reference sequence). This CDR3 is 12 amino acids long. CDR3 sequence: CASSFDSTEAFF. CDR3 bases: TGTGCCAGCAGCTTTGACAGCACTGAAGCTTTCTTT. The variable domain in full, completed from reference TRBV5-4 and TRBJ1-1, reads ETGVTQSPTHLIKTRGQQVTLRCSSQSGHNTVSWYQQALGQGPQFIFQYYREEENGRGNFPPRFSGLQFPNYSSELNVNALELDDSALYLCASSFDSTEAFFGQGTRLTVV.

The rearrangement links TRBV4-3 to TRBJ1-5; TRBD1 agrees at 9 bases. Germline CDR1 reads LGHNA; CDR2 reads YSLEER. This CDR3 comprises 15 residues. V was pared by 4 bases and J by 6 bases, with 7 bases of the junction left unmatched. The CDR3 protein is CASSPGQGISQPQHF. CDR3 in DNA: TGCGCCAGCAGCCCAGGACAGGGGATTAGTCAGCCCCAGCATTTT.

The chain carries TRBV5-4 and TRBJ2-4, with D possibly being TRBD1 or TRBD2 (5 bases each). CDR3 length: 16 amino acids. Trimming took 4 bases from V and 5 from J, leaving 19 bases between them. Germline lookup yields CDR1 SGHNT and CDR2 YYREEE (reference sequence). The CDR3 DNA reads TGTGCCAGCAGCCCCGGGGTGGGCAGGGCCCAAAACATTCAGTACTTC. This codes for CASSPGVGRAQNIQYF.

This clone has just one count. The chain recombines TRBV19 with TRBJ1-2, with 7 positions matching TRBD1. V gave up 6 bases and J gave up 1 base; unmatched junction bases: 8. The CDR3 has 15 residues. Germline assignment: CDR1 LNHDA and CDR2 SQIVND (reference sequence). The CDR3 loop is CASRKPGQLNYGYTF. The CDR3, as DNA: TGTGCCAGTAGGAAACCGGGACAGCTTAACTATGGCTACACCTTC. The whole variable domain, remainder taken from reference TRBV19 and TRBJ1-2, is DGGITQSPKYLFRKEGQNVTLSCEQNLNHDAMYWYRQDPGQGLRLIYYSQIVNDFQKGDIAEGYSVSREKKESFPLTVTSAQKNPTAFYLCASRKPGQLNYGYTFGSGTRLTVV.

The chain couples TRBV6-1 to TRBJ1-4; 7 bases are shared with TRBD1. The V gene's germline CDR1 is MNHNS and CDR2 SASEGT. The CDR3 loop spans 15 amino acids. J was trimmed by 4 bases and V by 6 bases; bases with no gene match: 8. The CDR3 bases are TGTGCCAGCAGACAGAGGCAGGGGGGTAATGAAAAACTGTTTTTT. Its translation is CASRQRQGGNEKLFF.

The rearrangement joins TRBV10-3 to TRBJ1-6, with D perhaps TRBD1 (6 bases). Germline V gives CDR1 ENHRY, CDR2 SYGVKD. The CDR3 covers 13 residues. Trimming cost V 6 bases and J 9 bases, with 12 bases left between them. The CDR3, as DNA: TGTGCCATCAGCTCAGGGGACGGTTCACCCCTCCACTTT. It yields the protein CAISSGDGSPLHF.

The V and J genes are TRBV7-9 and TRBJ2-7; D gene unclear. This CDR3 spans 13 amino acids. Germline values: CDR1 SEHNR, CDR2 FQNEAQ (reference sequence). The V gene lost 1 base and the J gene lost 2 bases, with 6 bases spanning the gap. The CDR3 reads CASSLVGTYEQYF. The CDR3 region has the DNA TGTGCCAGCAGCTTAGTTGGTACCTACGAGCAGTACTTC.

The rearrangement uses TRBV5-5 and TRBJ2-3, with 8 positions matching TRBD2. Germline assignment: CDR1 SGHKS and CDR2 YYEKEE (reference sequence). The CDR3 has 15 residues. V trimming: 2 bases; J trimming: 2 bases; junction bases outside the gene matches: 4. CDR3 amino acids: CASSFSGGPTDTQYF. Here the CDR3 DNA reads TGTGCCAGCAGCTTCAGCGGGGGCCCCACAGATACGCAGTATTTT.

The J gene is TRBJ2-7, the V gene TRBV5-5; tentatively, D is TRBD1 or TRBD2 (5 bases each). Trimming took off 2 bases at V and 6 bases at J, with 12 bases between the two ends. CDR3 size: 13 residues. In germline, CDR1 is SGHKS, CDR2 YYEKEE (reference sequence). This CDR3 reads CASSLTGRGEQYF. DNA for the CDR3: TGTGCCAGCAGCTTAACGGGACGGGGCGAGCAGTACTTC.

V is TRBV7-2 and J is TRBJ1-2, with 7 bases matching TRBD1. The CDR3 extends over 14 amino acids. Germline values: CDR1 SGHTA, CDR2 FQGNSA. Trimming at V came to 5 bases and at J to 3 bases, leaving 6 bases not matched to a gene. In DNA, the CDR3 is TGTGCCAGCAGCCCGGACAGGAGCTACTATGGCTACACCTTC. This encodes CASSPDRSYYGYTF.

The chain uses TRBV18 and TRBJ2-7, with D maybe TRBD1 (6 bases). V was trimmed by 6 bases and J by 4 bases, leaving 16 bases between them. The V gene's germline CDR1 is KGHSH and CDR2 LQKENI. This CDR3 comprises 14 residues. CDR3 nucleotides: TGTGCCAGCTCCCCCCCCGGGACACCTTACGAGCAGTACTTC. Residues: CASSPPGTPYEQYF.

The V gene is TRBV19, the J gene TRBJ2-7, with D perhaps matching TRBD1 (5 bases). The germline V gene has CDR1 LNHDA and CDR2 SQIVND (reference sequence). Trimming cost V 5 bases and J 3 bases, with 11 bases left between them. This CDR3 comprises 13 residues. CDR3 residues: CASSLGRNYEQYF. The CDR3, as DNA: TGTGCCAGTAGTTTGGGGCGGAACTACGAGCAGTACTTC.

This clone appeared a few times. The gene calls are TRBV7-9 and TRBJ1-5, with D maybe TRBD1 (5 bases). The CDR3 sequence is 15 residues long. V lost 5 bases and J 7 bases, leaving 18 bases between the germline ends. CDR1 is SEHNR, CDR2 FQNEAQ, per germline (reference sequence). This CDR3 is CASSPSTGLGQPQHF. The CDR3 DNA reads as TGTGCCAGCAGCCCATCCACGGGACTCGGGCAGCCCCAGCATTTT.

This clone was seen more than once but under ten times. In DNA, the CDR3 is TGTGCCAGCAGTCCGATCGGGGCAGGGGGCGCCGGGACCTATAATTCACCCCTCCACTTT. Translating it yields CASSPIGAGGAGTYNSPLHF. The V and J genes are TRBV28 and TRBJ1-6, with TRBD1 matching over 8 bases. Trimming took 5 bases from V and 2 from J; bases not matched to a gene: 17. CDR1 is MDHEN, CDR2 SYDVKM, per germline. The CDR3 has 20 residues.

The chain has TRBV30 and TRBJ2-2; no reliable D call. CDR3 length equals 14 residues. The germline V gene has CDR1 GTSNPN and CDR2 SVGIG (reference sequence). V was shortened by 0 bases and J by 4 bases, with 9 bases between the two germline ends. The DNA of the CDR3 is TGTGCCTGGAGTGTACTCAGTATCACCGGGGAGCTGTTTTTT. This translates into CAWSVLSITGELFF.

The gene calls are TRBV4-1 and TRBJ1-1; the D is unclear. The CDR3 contains 14 residues. Between the trimmed V and J ends, which lost 2 bases and 0 bases, there was a span of 7 bases. Germline V gene lookup returns CDR1 MGHRA and CDR2 YSYEKL. CDR3 sequence reads: CASSQNWVNTEAFF. The CDR3 DNA reads as TGCGCCAGCAGCCAAAATTGGGTGAACACTGAAGCTTTCTTT.

The rearrangement links TRBV28 to TRBJ1-5, with 9 bases fitting TRBD1. CDR3 length: 14 residues. Germline CDR1 reads MDHEN; CDR2 reads SYDVKM. Trimming cost V 6 bases and J 6 bases; bases outside gene matches: 6. The CDR3: CASRGGTGLQPQHF. Written as DNA, the CDR3 is TGTGCCAGCAGGGGGGGGACAGGGCTTCAGCCCCAGCATTTT. The full variable domain, completed using reference TRBV28 and TRBJ1-5, is DVKVTQSSRYLVKRTGEKVFLECVQDMDHENMFWYRQDPGLGLRLIYFSYDVKMKEKGDIPEGYSVSREKKERFSLILESASTNQTSMYLCASRGGTGLQPQHFGDGTRLSIL.

On this clone: This sample includes further DNA sequences coding for the same CDR3. The chain combines TRBV3-1 (or the pseudogene TRBV3-2) with TRBJ1-3; 9 nucleotides align to TRBD1. In germline, CDR1 is LGHDT, CDR2 YNNKEL (reference sequence). Germline trimming cut 6 bases from V and 2 bases from J; bases unmatched to any gene: 5. CDR3 size: 15 residues. The CDR3 nucleotides read TGTGCCAGCAGTCAAACAGGGGGCCCTGGAAACACCATATATTTT. This translates into CASSQTGGPGNTIYF.

The gene calls are TRBV5-5 and TRBJ1-1; maybe TRBD1 (5 bases). V was trimmed by 4 bases and J by 0 bases, leaving 10 bases between them. The CDR3 sequence is 14 residues long. CDR1 and CDR2 (germline): SGHKS, YYEKEE (reference sequence). Here the CDR3 reads CASSERGLNTEAFF. The CDR3 region has the DNA TGTGCCAGCAGCGAGCGGGGGTTGAACACTGAAGCTTTCTTT. The full variable domain, its missing parts supplied by reference TRBV5-5 and TRBJ1-1, is DAGVTQSPTHLIKTRGQQVTLRCSPISGHKSVSWYQQVLGQGPQFIFQYYEKEERGRGNFPDRFSARQFPNYSSELNVNALLLGDSALYLCASSERGLNTEAFFGQGTRLTVV.

The sample holds a few counts of this clone. The chain is built from TRBV29-1 and TRBJ2-1, with 11 bases aligning to TRBD2. V was clipped by 4 bases and J by 6 bases; unmatched bases: 8. The length of the CDR3 is 15 residues. Germline lookup yields CDR1 SQVTM and CDR2 ANQGSEA. The CDR3 loop reads CSVGIAGGPRNEQFF. Here the CDR3 DNA reads TGCAGCGTTGGGATAGCGGGGGGGCCGCGCAATGAGCAGTTCTTC.

There are a few counts of this clone. J is TRBJ1-3 and V is TRBV4-2; 7 positions match TRBD1. The CDR3 is 14 amino acids. In germline, CDR1 is LGHNA, CDR2 YNFKEQ. J lost 2 bases, V lost 6 bases, and 4 bases had no gene match. CDR3 protein: CASSSQGTGNTIYF. CDR3 DNA sequence: TGTGCCAGCAGTTCACAGGGGACTGGAAACACCATATATTTT.

The genes are TRBV6-6 and TRBJ2-3, with TRBD2 matching over 9 bases. Looked up from germline, CDR1 is MNHNY and CDR2 is SVGAGI (reference sequence). The CDR3 is 14 amino acids. Trimming at V came to 5 bases and at J to 4 bases, leaving 4 bases not matched to a gene. Written as DNA, the CDR3 is TGTGCCAGCAGTCCCGGACTAGCGTCAGATACGCAGTATTTT. Amino acid sequence: CASSPGLASDTQYF.

The chain carries TRBV3-1 (or the pseudogene TRBV3-2) and TRBJ2-7; either TRBD1 or TRBD2 may fit D (6 bases each). The CDR3 has 15 amino acids. V was shortened by 4 bases and J by 2 bases, with 15 bases between the two germline ends. Germline V gene data show CDR1 as LGHDT and CDR2 as YNNKEL (reference sequence). The CDR3 sequence is CASSRSGGVTYEQYF. CDR3 DNA: TGTGCCAGCAGCCGATCCGGGGGCGTTACCTACGAGCAGTACTTC.

The CDR3 DNA reads TGTGCCAGCAGTTACTCACAGGCGAACTATGGCTACACCTTC. Its translation: CASSYSQANYGYTF. The V and J genes are TRBV6-5 and TRBJ1-2; the D gene is possibly TRBD1 (5 bases). V lost 0 bases, J lost 2 bases, and 7 bases lay in between. This CDR3 contains 14 residues. Per germline, CDR1 MNHEY and CDR2 SVGAGI.